This is a list of T cell receptor beta chains from one sample in a study of CD8 T cells in ankylosing spondylitis. MiXCR, applied by TCRdb to the 5' RACE reads, yields one record per CDR3 protein. This table has about 390,000 distinct CDR3 sequences, about 20% appearing once. The source material was blood, either unsorted or a sorted T cell fraction (not recorded which). These receptors came from a male donor with ankylosing spondylitis. CDR3s include the opening cysteine and the closing phenylalanine or tryptophan. A D gene is named only where the DNA matches it firmly. For some rows the clone size is stated as once, few or many, or as a class when expanded; others skip it.

D	J	size	V	DNA	CDR3
-	TRBJ2-7	many	TRBV6-2/TRBV6-3	TGTGCCAGCAGGTCGACAGGACCCCCCTACGAGCAGTACTTC	CASRSTGPPYEQYF
-	TRBJ1-1	few	TRBV27	TGTGCCACCACCGGTGGGTGGGGAAGGCCTGAAGCTTTCTTT	CATTGGWGRPEAFF
-	TRBJ2-6	-	TRBV9	TGTGCCAGCAGCGTCCAGGGTAGGGGGGCCAACGTCCTGACTTTC	CASSVQGRGANVLTF
TRBD2	TRBJ2-1	-	TRBV6-1	TGTGCCAGCAAAAGGACTAGCGGGAGTTTAGGGGAGCAGTTCTTC	CASKRTSGSLGEQFF
-	TRBJ2-6	-	TRBV5-1	TGCGCCAGCAGCTTGTCGGCAGGGAACTCTGGGGCCAACGTCCTGACTTTC	CASSLSAGNSGANVLTF
-	TRBJ2-1	few	TRBV10-3	TGTGCCATCAGAGAGGCAGGGAGGAACAATGAGCAGTTCTTC	CAIREAGRNNEQFF
TRBD2	TRBJ2-1	-	TRBV20-1	TGCAGTGCATCTCCCGGGACTAGCGTCTACAATGAGCAGTTCTTC	CSASPGTSVYNEQFF
-	TRBJ2-3	-	TRBV5-1	TGCGCCAGCAGCTTGACTCTGGCAGATACGCAGTATTTT	CASSLTLADTQYF
TRBD2	TRBJ2-3	few	TRBV28	TGTGCCAGCACCCGACTAGCGGGTAGCACAGATACGCAGTATTTT	CASTRLAGSTDTQYF
-	TRBJ1-1	few	TRBV5-1	TGCGCCAGCAGCTGGGGAGGCAGGAACACTGAAGCTTTCTTT	CASSWGGRNTEAFF
-	TRBJ2-1	-	TRBV12-3/TRBV12-4	TGTGCCAGCAGCTACGGACTAAGCGGTGAGCAGTTCTTC	CASSYGLSGEQFF
TRBD1	TRBJ1-2	few	TRBV29-1	TGCAGTGGGCGAGGGACAGCAGACTATGGCTACACCTTC	CSGRGTADYGYTF
TRBD1	TRBJ1-5	-	TRBV5-6	TGTGCCAGCAGCTTGGACAGGGGTAGGGGCAATCAGCCCCAGCATTTT	CASSLDRGRGNQPQHF
-	TRBJ1-2	many	TRBV29-1	TGCAGCGTTGGGTCCGAAGCTAACTATGGCTACACCTTC	CSVGSEANYGYTF
TRBD1	TRBJ1-1	-	TRBV19	TGTGCCAGTAGTATAGATGGAGGCGACAGGGGCCACAACACTGAAGCTTTCTTT	CASSIDGGDRGHNTEAFF
-	TRBJ1-1	few	TRBV5-1	TGCGCCAGCAGCTCGTCTGGACGGTCGAACACTGAAGCTTTCTTT	CASSSSGRSNTEAFF
TRBD1	TRBJ1-4	-	TRBV4-1	TGCGCCAGCAGCCAGGGACAGCGAAATGAAAAACTGTTTTTT	CASSQGQRNEKLFF
-	TRBJ1-2	-	TRBV6-5	TGTGCCAGCACCCCCGGGGGCTATGGCTACACCTTC	CASTPGGYGYTF
TRBD1	TRBJ2-1	-	TRBV12-3/TRBV12-4	TGTGCCAGCAGCTACAGGGGGGCTACCTACAATGAGCAGTTCTTC	CASSYRGATYNEQFF
TRBD1	TRBJ1-1	few	TRBV20-1	TGCAGTGCTCCTCGGACAGGGGATGACACTGAAGCTTTCTTT	CSAPRTGDDTEAFF
TRBD1	TRBJ1-5	few	TRBV10-3	TGTGCCATCAGTGAGTCGGTCAGGGGGCCTCCTGAAGGGGGCAATCAGCCCCAGCATTTT	CAISESVRGPPEGGNQPQHF
TRBD2	TRBJ2-7	-	TRBV2	TGTGCCAGCAGCTACGACCCCAGAGCGGGAGTTTACGAGCAGTACTTC	CASSYDPRAGVYEQYF